Only one count was recorded for the clone carrying this T cell receptor beta chain. Its antigen remains unknown. The source of the sample is a study of Ad26.COV2.S vaccination and SARS-CoV-2 variants. CDR1 and CDR2 from the germline V gene are LGHDT and YNNKEL (reference sequence). V shed 1 base and J shed 4 bases, with 13 bases lying between them. CDR3 size: 15 residues. Treatment reported: some 20 received Ad26.COV2.S at low or high dose, single or two shots; five or six received placebo; per-sample allocation not given. Specimens were obtained on day 63 following the first vaccine or placebo injection. Study-level findings and limits: Non-spike TCR breadth showed similarity between vaccine and placebo recipients. Reports say spike-specific CD8+ and CD4+ T cell responses covered substantial breadth after vaccination. It is possible that the TCR breadth and depth analyses underestimated the total T cell responses.

Profiled with immunoSEQ multiplex PCR; TCRdb holds only in-frame clones, not every one. The data contain 250,000 or so clones, around 88% of them singletons. The chain carries TRBV3-1 (or the pseudogene TRBV3-2) and TRBJ1-2, with D possibly TRBD1 on 5 matching bases. The receptor was derived from a person aged 18-60 years who received the Ad26.COV2.S COVID-19 vaccine or a placebo. The starting material was peripheral blood, obtained in a trial of Ad26.COV2.S vaccine versus placebo. CDR3 protein: CASSQGPTGIYGYTF. In nucleotides, the CDR3 is TGTGCCAGCAGCCAAGGCCCTACAGGAATCTATGGCTACACCTTC.